This T cell receptor (beta chain) was captured in a study of blood T cell repertoires in COVID-19. Study background: Samples of COVID-19 (acute and convalescent) were obtained from the United States, Italy and Spain. T cells, B-cell-depleted T cells, or PBMCs supplied cDNA or gDNA.

This clone was recorded only once. In the original processing: Using reference gene primer amplification, nucleated cell counts were estimated. The table came from immunoSEQ multiplex PCR; TCRdb's copy has only in-frame clones and leaves some out. V, J and clone size were drawn from that table, and D and trimming were deduced from the DNA. The sample holds 55,000 to 80,000 clones; 80% to 90% are singletons and the top ten take around 2%. Trimming cost V 9 bases and J 4 bases; bases outside gene matches: 9. The germline V gene has CDR1 SGHVS and CDR2 FQNEAQ. The CDR3 runs 13 residues. V usage is TRBV7-8 and J usage is TRBJ2-7, with TRBD1 matching over 7 bases. The sequence came from a human donor in a cohort sampled during active COVID-19. Material for sequencing was peripheral blood. The CDR3 sequence: CASRDRASYEQYF. The DNA of the CDR3 is TGTGCCAGTAGAGACAGGGCCTCATACGAGCAGTACTTC.